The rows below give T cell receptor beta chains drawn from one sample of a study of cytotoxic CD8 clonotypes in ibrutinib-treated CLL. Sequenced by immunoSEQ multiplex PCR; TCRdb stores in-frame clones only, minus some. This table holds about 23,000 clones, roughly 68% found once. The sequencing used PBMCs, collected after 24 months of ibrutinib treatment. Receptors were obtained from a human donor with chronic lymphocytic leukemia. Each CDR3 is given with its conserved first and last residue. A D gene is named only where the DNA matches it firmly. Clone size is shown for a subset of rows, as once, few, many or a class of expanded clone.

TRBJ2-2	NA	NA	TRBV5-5	CASSLGQGITGELFF	TGTGCCAGCAGCTTGGGGCAGGGGATCACCGGGGAGCTGTTTTTT
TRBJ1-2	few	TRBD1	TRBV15	CATSTLSFTGAYGYTF	TGTGCCACCAGCACCCTATCTTTTACAGGGGCCTATGGCTACACCTTC
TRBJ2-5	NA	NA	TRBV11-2	CASSLDLAEETQYF	TGTGCCAGCAGCTTAGATCTGGCTGAAGAGACCCAGTACTTC
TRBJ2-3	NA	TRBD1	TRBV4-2	CASSQTGGTDTQYF	TGTGCCAGCAGCCAGACAGGGGGCACAGATACGCAGTATTTT
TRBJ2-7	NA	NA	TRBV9	CASSDLGDEQYF	TGTGCCAGCAGCGACCTGGGGGACGAGCAGTACTTC
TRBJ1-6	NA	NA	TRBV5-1	CASSDPLGSINSPLHF	TGCGCCAGCAGCGATCCCCTGGGAAGTATTAATTCACCCCTCCACTTT
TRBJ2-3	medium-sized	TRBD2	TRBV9	CASSALAGGGTDTQYF	TGTGCCAGCAGCGCATTAGCGGGGGGAGGCACAGATACGCAGTATTTT
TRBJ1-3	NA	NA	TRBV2	CASSEEYSGNTIYF	TGTGCCAGCAGTGAAGAGTACTCCGGAAACACCATATATTTT
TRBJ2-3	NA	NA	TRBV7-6	CASSLGPRDTQYF	TGTGCCAGCAGCTTAGGCCCACGGGATACGCAGTATTTT
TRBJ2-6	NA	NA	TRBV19	CASMGRHSGANVLTF	TGTGCCAGTATGGGGAGGCACTCTGGGGCCAACGTCCTGACTTTC
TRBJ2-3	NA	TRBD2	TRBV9	CASSVGGLETDTQYF	TGTGCCAGCAGCGTAGGGGGACTAGAAACAGATACGCAGTATTTT
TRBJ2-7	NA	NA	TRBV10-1	CASSDSRELAGGEQYF	TGCGCCAGCAGTGATTCACGAGAGTTGGCAGGAGGCGAGCAGTACTTC
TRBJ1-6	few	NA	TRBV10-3	CAISESGRTSPLHF	TGTGCCATCAGTGAGTCGGGAAGGACCTCACCCCTCCACTTT
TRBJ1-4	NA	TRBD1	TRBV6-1	CASSARQGFLNEKLFF	TGTGCCAGCAGTGCGAGACAGGGTTTTCTTAATGAAAAACTGTTTTTT
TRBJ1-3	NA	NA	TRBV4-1	CASSQDDRSGNTIYF	TGCGCCAGCAGCCAAGATGACCGCTCTGGAAACACCATATATTTT
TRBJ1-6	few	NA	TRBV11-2	CASSLENNSPLHF	TGTGCCAGCAGCTTAGAGAATAATTCACCCCTCCACTTT
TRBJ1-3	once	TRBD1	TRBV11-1	CASSAGQGVSGNTIYF	TGTGCCAGCAGCGCGGGACAGGGAGTCTCTGGAAACACCATATATTTT
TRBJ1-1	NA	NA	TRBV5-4	CASSLDFYNRAFF	TGTGCCAGCAGCTTGGATTTTTACAACAGGGCTTTCTTT
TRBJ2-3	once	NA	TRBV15	CATSRGSGSAHTDTQYF	TGTGCCACCAGCCGTGGAAGCGGCAGCGCCCACACAGATACGCAGTATTTT
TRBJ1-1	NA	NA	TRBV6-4	CASSLLPGTEAFF	TGTGCCAGCAGCCTACTCCCTGGCACTGAAGCTTTCTTT
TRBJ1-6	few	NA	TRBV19	CASTDGYSYNSPLHF	TGTGCCAGTACCGATGGGTACTCCTATAATTCACCCCTCCACTTT
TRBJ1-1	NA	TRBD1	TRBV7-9	CASSLVYDRVGTEAFF	TGTGCCAGCAGCTTAGTCTACGACAGGGTTGGAACTGAAGCTTTCTTT
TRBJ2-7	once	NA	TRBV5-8	CASNRGGALSYEQYF	TGTGCCAGTAACCGGGGTGGGGCCCTCTCCTACGAGCAGTACTTC
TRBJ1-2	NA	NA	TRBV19	CASRLDYGYTF	TGTGCCAGTAGGCTAGACTATGGCTACACCTTC
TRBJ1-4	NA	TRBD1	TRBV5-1	CASSSRQGGANEKLFF	TGCGCCAGCAGCTCCCGACAGGGGGGAGCTAATGAAAAACTGTTTTTT
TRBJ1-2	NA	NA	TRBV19	CASSPGRNYGYTF	TGTGCCAGTAGTCCTGGCAGGAACTATGGCTACACCTTC
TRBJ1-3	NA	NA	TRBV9	CASSVERVSGNTIYF	TGTGCCAGCAGCGTAGAGAGGGTATCTGGAAACACCATATATTTT
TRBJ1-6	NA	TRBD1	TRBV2	CASSLRTGPSTLHF	TGTGCCAGCAGTTTACGGACAGGACCTTCTACCCTCCACTTT
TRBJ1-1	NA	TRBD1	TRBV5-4	CASSLDRADTEAFF	TGTGCCAGCAGCCTAGACAGGGCAGACACTGAAGCTTTCTTT
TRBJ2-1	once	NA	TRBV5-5	CASSLVVFDEQFF	TGTGCCAGCAGCTTGGTAGTTTTCGATGAGCAGTTCTTC
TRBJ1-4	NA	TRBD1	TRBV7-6	CASSFNPGQGEKLFF	TGTGCCAGCAGCTTCAACCCGGGACAGGGGGAAAAACTGTTTTTT
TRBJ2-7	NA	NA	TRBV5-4	CASSPDRLISYEQYF	TGTGCCAGCAGCCCTGACAGGTTAATCTCCTACGAGCAGTACTTC
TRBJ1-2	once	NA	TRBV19	CASRRTLYYGYTF	TGTGCCAGTCGTCGGACCTTGTACTATGGCTACACCTTC
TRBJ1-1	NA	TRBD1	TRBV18	CASSPTGFGTEAFF	TGTGCCAGCTCACCGACAGGGTTTGGCACTGAAGCTTTCTTT
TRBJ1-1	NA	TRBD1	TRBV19	CASSKTGGRRKSEAFF	TGTGCCAGTAGCAAGACAGGGGGTCGCCGAAAATCTGAAGCTTTCTTT
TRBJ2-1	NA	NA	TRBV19	CASSIDREGYNEQFF	TGTGCCAGTAGTATCGACAGGGAGGGGTATAATGAGCAGTTCTTC
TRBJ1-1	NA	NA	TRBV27	CASSLLQGNTEAFF	TGTGCCAGCAGTTTATTACAGGGAAACACTGAAGCTTTCTTT
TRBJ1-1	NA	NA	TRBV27	CASSWGENTEAFF	TGTGCCAGCAGTTGGGGAGAAAACACTGAAGCTTTCTTT
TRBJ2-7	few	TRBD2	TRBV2	CASTERGDSYEQYF	TGTGCCAGCACCGAGCGGGGGGACTCCTACGAGCAGTACTTC